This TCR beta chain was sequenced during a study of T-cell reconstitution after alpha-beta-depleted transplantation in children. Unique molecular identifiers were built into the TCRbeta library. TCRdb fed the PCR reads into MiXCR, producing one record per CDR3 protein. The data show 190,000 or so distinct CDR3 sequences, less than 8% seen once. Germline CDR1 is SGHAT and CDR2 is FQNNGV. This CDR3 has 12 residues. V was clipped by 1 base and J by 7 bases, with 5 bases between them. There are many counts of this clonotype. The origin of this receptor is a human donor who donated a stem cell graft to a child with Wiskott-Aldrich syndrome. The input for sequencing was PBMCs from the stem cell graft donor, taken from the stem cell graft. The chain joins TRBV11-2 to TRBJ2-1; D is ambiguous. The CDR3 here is CASSLVGNEQFF. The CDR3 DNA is TGTGCCAGCAGCTTAGTAGGTAATGAGCAGTTCTTC. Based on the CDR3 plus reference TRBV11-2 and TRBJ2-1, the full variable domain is EAGVAQSPRYKIIEKRQSVAFWCNPISGHATLYWYQQILGQGPKLLIQFQNNGVVDDSQLPKDRFSAERLKGVDSTLKIQPAKLEDSAVYLCASSLVGNEQFFGPGTRLTVL.